Presented here are 3 T cell receptor beta chains from one specimen sequenced in a study of Graves' ophthalmopathy and Graves' hyperthyroidism. Amplified material comprised TCR beta CDR3 regions derived from RNA transcripts. HTBI primers were employed in first-round RT-PCR, then a second-round multiplex PCR followed. TCRdb reanalysed the multiplex PCR reads using MiXCR and keeps one entry per CDR3 protein. The table has roughly 400,000 distinct CDR3 sequences, 15% to 20% seen once; the top ten hold around 1.4%. The specimen sequenced was peripheral blood. The receptor set was obtained from a woman aged 18 to 35 with Graves' ophthalmopathy.

This clonotype was detected ten times or more. The chain is built from TRBV7-2 and TRBJ1-1; TRBD1 matches at 9 bases. This CDR3 has 14 amino acids. V lost 4 bases to trimming and J lost 9 bases; unmatched junction nucleotides: 9. The germline gives CDR1 SGHTA, CDR2 FQGNSA. CDR3 sequence: CASSSTGGLGKAFF. CDR3 DNA: TGTGCCAGCAGCTCAACAGGGGGCCTCGGGAAAGCTTTCTTT. Drawing the rest from reference TRBV7-2 and TRBJ1-1, the complete variable domain is GAGVSQSPSNKVTEKGKDVELRCDPISGHTALYWYRQSLGQGLEFLIYFQGNSAPDKSGLPSDRFSAERTGGSVSTLTIQRTQQEDSAVYLCASSSTGGLGKAFFGQGTRLTVV.

This CDR3 reads CASSPLRTGVNSPLHF. CDR3 DNA sequence: TGTGCCAGCTCACCTTTACGGACAGGGGTTAATTCACCCCTCCACTTT. The J gene is TRBJ1-6, the V gene TRBV18; 9 bases align to TRBD1. Germline values: CDR1 KGHSH, CDR2 LQKENI. The J segment lost 6 bases and the V segment lost 3 bases, leaving 6 bases of the junction unmatched. This CDR3 comprises 16 residues.

This clonotype showed up many times. CDR3 loop: CASSLGGIAGVSKNIQYF. In DNA, the CDR3 is TGTGCCAGCAGCTTAGGAGGAATTGCGGGAGTAAGCAAAAACATTCAGTACTTC. V is TRBV11-2 and J is TRBJ2-4; 7 nucleotides agree with TRBD2. With 1 base clipped from V and 3 bases from J, the junction kept 12 bases outside the gene matches. The V gene's germline CDR1 is SGHAT and CDR2 FQNNGV. The CDR3 sequence is 18 residues long.